The 25 T cell receptor beta chains in this list originate from one sample, sequenced in a study of blood T cell repertoires in COVID-19. Libraries were prepared by immunoSEQ multiplex PCR; TCRdb keeps only in-frame clonotypes and omits some of them. Found here are about 74,000 clones, under 95% of them singletons; the top ten hold about a tenth. Input material: peripheral blood. The receptors shown here come from a human donor in a cohort sampled during active COVID-19.

V is TRBV15 and J is TRBJ2-3; D possibly corresponds to TRBD2 (5 bases). Per germline, CDR1 LNHNV and CDR2 YYDKDF (reference sequence). CDR3 length: 17 residues. The V end was cut by 0 bases, the J end by 4 bases, with 17 bases between. As DNA, the CDR3 is TGTGCCACCAGCAGAGATCCCCCCAGCAGAGGGTCAGATACGCAGTATTTT. Translation: CATSRDPPSRGSDTQYF.

This chain joins TRBV28 and TRBJ2-6; the D gene is possibly TRBD2 (5 bases). The CDR3 consists of 18 residues. Germline loops: CDR1 MDHEN, CDR2 SYDVKM. V shed 4 bases and J shed 2 bases, with 18 bases lying between them. The chain's CDR3 is CASSSYGLTVTGANVLTF. The CDR3 DNA is TGTGCCAGCAGTTCCTACGGACTGACGGTGACTGGGGCCAACGTCCTGACTTTC.

V and J are TRBV4-1 and TRBJ1-1; D is unresolved. Germline values: CDR1 MGHRA, CDR2 YSYEKL. The CDR3 spans 16 residues. V was trimmed by 0 bases and J by 1 base, leaving 12 bases between them. CDR3 amino acids: CASSQEVSTANTEAFF. The CDR3 bases are TGCGCCAGCAGCCAAGAAGTATCCACAGCGAACACTGAAGCTTTCTTT.

This chain uses TRBV27 with TRBJ2-1; 10 positions match TRBD2. The CDR3 is made up of 17 amino acids. Per the germline V gene, CDR1 is MNHEY and CDR2 is SMNVEV (reference sequence). The trim removed 2 bases at V and 7 bases at J, leaving 11 bases unmatched. CDR3 sequence reads: CASSLRGLAGVRNEQFF. CDR3 sequence (DNA): TGTGCCAGCAGTTTACGGGGGCTAGCGGGAGTGCGGAATGAGCAGTTCTTC.

This chain connects TRBV9 to TRBJ1-1; D is uncertain. In germline, CDR1 is SGDLS, CDR2 YYNGEE. This CDR3 has 14 residues. Deletions cut 0 bases from V and 1 base from J, with 7 bases between. CDR3 residues: CASSVAQQNTEAFF. For the CDR3, the DNA is TGTGCCAGCAGCGTAGCACAGCAGAACACTGAAGCTTTCTTT.

J is TRBJ1-1 and V is TRBV7-9; 7 bases fit TRBD1. V was pared by 3 bases and J by 3 bases, with 4 bases of the junction left unmatched. Germline CDR1 reads SEHNR; CDR2 reads FQNEAQ (reference sequence). This CDR3 is 14 amino acids long. CDR3 sequence reads: CASSLEGAHTEAFF. The CDR3 DNA reads as TGTGCCAGCAGCTTGGAGGGGGCCCACACTGAAGCTTTCTTT.

The J gene is TRBJ1-5, the V gene TRBV12-3 or TRBV12-4; weak D call: TRBD1 (5 bases). V lost 2 bases and J 9 bases, leaving 11 bases between the germline ends. The CDR3 contains 13 residues. The CDR3 DNA sequence: TGTGCCAGCAGTTTAACTGGCAGGGTGCCCCAGCATTTT. This sequence encodes CASSLTGRVPQHF.

This clone was found once. The V and J genes are TRBV11-1 and TRBJ2-1; tentative D call: TRBD2 (6 bases). V was clipped by 1 base and J by 10 bases, with 17 bases between them. Germline loops: CDR1 SGHAT, CDR2 FQDESV (reference sequence). The CDR3 covers 15 residues. This CDR3 is CASSLVGEAGEEQFF. CDR3 nucleotide sequence: TGTGCCAGCAGCTTAGTGGGGGAGGCAGGAGAGGAGCAGTTCTTC.

The rearrangement uses TRBV29-1 and TRBJ2-3; TRBD1 might be the D (6 bases). Germline CDR1 is SQVTM and CDR2 is ANQGSEA. This CDR3 is built from 15 residues. Trimming took off 4 bases at V and 0 bases at J, with 14 bases between the two ends. The CDR3 DNA is TGCAGCGTTGGATCCGGGACATATAGCACAGATACGCAGTATTTT. This encodes CSVGSGTYSTDTQYF.

The J gene is TRBJ2-7, the V gene TRBV7-2; D perhaps matches TRBD1 (6 bases). This CDR3 is built from 15 residues. V was shortened by 3 bases and J by 3 bases, with 15 bases between the two germline ends. Germline CDR1 SGHTA, CDR2 FQGNSA. DNA for the CDR3: TGTGCCAGCAGCTTGACAGGTCAGGGCTTCTACGAGCAGTACTTC. Translated, it gives CASSLTGQGFYEQYF.

The V and J genes are TRBV3-1 (or the pseudogene TRBV3-2) and TRBJ2-2, with a possible D match to TRBD2 (5 bases). The germline CDR1 and CDR2 sequences are LGHDT and YNNKEL (reference sequence). V dropped 0 bases and J dropped 6 bases, with 14 bases sitting between them. The CDR3 is 16 amino acids. The CDR3 nucleotides are TGTGCCAGCAGCCAAGATCTGAGGGTCCTGGCCGGGGAGCTGTTTTTT. This gives the protein CASSQDLRVLAGELFF.

The chain uses TRBV7-2 and TRBJ2-1; 10 nucleotides match TRBD1. The CDR3 is made up of 15 amino acids. Germline assignment: CDR1 SGHTA and CDR2 FQGNSA. The J segment lost 4 bases and the V segment lost 4 bases, leaving 4 bases of the junction unmatched. This chain's CDR3 is CASSSGQGSYNEQFF. The CDR3 nucleotides read TGTGCCAGCAGCTCGGGACAGGGGAGTTACAATGAGCAGTTCTTC.

The chain links TRBV5-4 to TRBJ2-6, with TRBD1 as a possible D gene (6 bases). The CDR3 covers 14 residues. Trimming stripped 9 bases from V and 2 bases from J, with 12 bases between. CDR1 and CDR2 from the germline V gene are SGHNT and YYREEE (reference sequence). The CDR3 coding sequence is TGTGCCAACCATGGGGGCGCTGGGGCCAACGTCCTGACTTTC. Amino acid sequence: CANHGGAGANVLTF. Full variable domain (remainder filled in from reference TRBV5-4 and TRBJ2-6): ETGVTQSPTHLIKTRGQQVTLRCSSQSGHNTVSWYQQALGQGPQFIFQYYREEENGRGNFPPRFSGLQFPNYSSELNVNALELDDSALYLCANHGGAGANVLTFGAGSRLTVL.

This clone was found a few times. The chain joins TRBV30 to TRBJ1-5; no clear D. V lost 0 bases to trimming and J lost 7 bases, with 13 bases between them. The CDR3 is 14 residues long. Germline V gives CDR1 GTSNPN, CDR2 SVGIG (reference sequence). The CDR3 reads CAWSVSEWPQPQHF. CDR3 nucleotides: TGTGCCTGGAGTGTCAGTGAATGGCCCCAGCCCCAGCATTTT.

The V gene is TRBV5-1, the J gene TRBJ2-3, with D unresolved. This CDR3 region has 14 residues. The germline gives CDR1 SGHRS, CDR2 YFSETQ. Trimming cost V 1 base and J 2 bases, with 8 bases left between them. The CDR3 protein is CASSLRGLTDTQYF. The CDR3 region has the DNA TGCGCCAGCAGCTTGAGAGGCCTCACAGATACGCAGTATTTT.

This chain joins TRBV7-2 and TRBJ1-1; possible D gene TRBD1, 6 bases. This CDR3 region has 15 residues. Germline assignment: CDR1 SGHTA and CDR2 FQGNSA. V was clipped by 6 bases and J by 1 base, with 15 bases between them. The CDR3 sequence: CASRELGTTNTEAFF. CDR3 nucleotides: TGTGCCAGCAGGGAACTCGGGACAACGAACACTGAAGCTTTCTTT.

The gene calls are TRBV5-4 and TRBJ2-7, with TRBD1 matching 7 bases. The CDR3 is 14 amino acids. J lost 2 bases, V lost 4 bases, and 6 bases had no gene match. The germline V gene encodes CDR1 SGHNT and CDR2 YYREEE (reference sequence). In DNA form, the CDR3 reads TGTGCCAGCAGCCGTAACAGGGGCCCCTACGAGCAGTACTTC. It yields the protein CASSRNRGPYEQYF.

V gene TRBV6-5 combines with J gene TRBJ2-1; D call uncertain. Germline lookup yields CDR1 MNHEY and CDR2 SVGAGI. The CDR3 length is 15 residues. V lost 6 bases and J lost 0, with 12 bases in between. CDR3 amino acids: CASSLFRLSYNEQFF. DNA for the CDR3: TGTGCCAGCAGCCTCTTTCGTCTCTCCTACAATGAGCAGTTCTTC.

The chain joins TRBV15 to TRBJ2-1; 12 bases match TRBD2. J lost 6 bases, V lost 4 bases, and 4 bases had no gene match. The CDR3 runs 15 residues. Germline V lookup: CDR1 LNHNV, CDR2 YYDKDF (reference sequence). The CDR3 region has the DNA TGTGCCACCAGCATAAGACTAGCGGGAGTCAATGAGCAGTTCTTC. This sequence encodes CATSIRLAGVNEQFF.

The rearrangement joins TRBV5-1 to TRBJ2-3, with 7 bases identical to TRBD2. Germline CDR1 is SGHRS and CDR2 is YFSETQ. The CDR3 spans 15 residues. The ends lost 4 bases at V and 4 bases at J; junction bases unmatched: 9. DNA for the CDR3: TGCGCCAGCAGCGAAGGACTAGTGGGCGCAGATACGCAGTATTTT. Translating it yields CASSEGLVGADTQYF.

This clone was seen a few times. The gene calls are TRBV28 and TRBJ1-6, with 7 bases fitting TRBD1. V lost 6 bases to trimming and J lost 7 bases; unmatched junction nucleotides: 6. Per the germline V gene, CDR1 is MDHEN and CDR2 is SYDVKM. There are 14 residues in the CDR3. Here the CDR3 DNA reads TGTGCCAGCAGCCTTGACAGGGCGAATTCACCCCTCCACTTT. This sequence encodes CASSLDRANSPLHF.

The J gene is TRBJ1-4, the V gene TRBV7-9; TRBD1 matches at 7 bases. CDR1 SEHNR and CDR2 FQNEAQ come from the germline V gene (reference sequence). The CDR3 contains 13 residues. V trimming: 4 bases; J trimming: 8 bases; junction bases outside the gene matches: 4. The CDR3 sequence is CASSYSRGEKLFF. CDR3 nucleotides: TGTGCCAGCAGCTATTCCAGGGGGGAAAAACTGTTTTTT.

J is TRBJ2-7 and V is TRBV6-5, with 7 bases identical to TRBD1. The trim removed 5 bases at V and 4 bases at J, leaving 8 bases unmatched. The germline V gene has CDR1 MNHEY and CDR2 SVGAGI. The CDR3 runs 14 residues. The CDR3 protein is CASSLKGTAYEQYF. In DNA, the CDR3 is TGTGCCAGCAGTCTAAAAGGGACAGCGTACGAGCAGTACTTC.

The chain carries TRBV27 and TRBJ2-3, with 10 bases lining up with TRBD2. V shed 3 bases and J 1 base; nucleotides not matched to a gene: 1. Per the germline V gene, CDR1 is MNHEY and CDR2 is SMNVEV (reference sequence). This CDR3 has 15 residues. CDR3 in amino acids: CASSFTSGGTDTQYF. Written as DNA, the CDR3 is TGTGCCAGCAGTTTTACTAGCGGGGGCACAGATACGCAGTATTTT.

The rearrangement links TRBV12-3 or TRBV12-4 to TRBJ2-7; weak D call: TRBD1 (5 bases). The V gene lost 7 bases and the J gene lost 4 bases, with 11 bases spanning the gap. The length of the CDR3 is 12 residues. This CDR3 is CASTVGLYEQYF. CDR3 nucleotides: TGTGCCAGCACCGTGGGGCTGTACGAGCAGTACTTC.